A selection of T cell receptor beta chains follows, all from one sample in a study of blood T cell repertoires in COVID-19. Sequencing used immunoSEQ multiplex PCR; TCRdb keeps in-frame clones, though not all of them. The table lists 140,000 to 150,000 clones, about 87% of them singletons. The sequenced sample was peripheral blood. The receptors stem from a human donor in a cohort sampled during active COVID-19. The CDR3 runs from the conserved cysteine through the conserved F or W. D genes are given only for firm matches.

cdr3_aa: CSGGLTFPADTQYF
cdr3_nt: TGCAGCGGCGGACTTACTTTTCCCGCAGATACGCAGTATTTT
j_call: TRBJ2-3
v_call: TRBV29-1
d_call: .

cdr3_aa: CASSPQAANEKLFF
cdr3_nt: TGTGCCAGCTCACCTCAGGCTGCTAATGAAAAACTGTTTTTT
j_call: TRBJ1-4
v_call: TRBV18
d_call: .

cdr3_aa: CASSLGGQGATEAFF
cdr3_nt: TGTGCCAGCAGTCTGGGGGGACAGGGGGCCACTGAAGCTTTCTTT
j_call: TRBJ1-1
v_call: TRBV28
d_call: TRBD1

cdr3_aa: CASSLAGVGTEAFF
cdr3_nt: TGTGCCAGCAGCTTAGCAGGGGTCGGCACTGAAGCTTTCTTT
j_call: TRBJ1-1
v_call: TRBV7-2
d_call: .

cdr3_aa: CAISKSGEKDEKLFF
cdr3_nt: TGTGCCATCAGTAAGTCCGGGGAGAAGGATGAAAAACTGTTTTTT
j_call: TRBJ1-4
v_call: TRBV10-3
d_call: .

cdr3_aa: CARGTQYF
cdr3_nt: TGTGCCCGCGGTACCCAGTACTTC
j_call: TRBJ2-5
v_call: TRBV21-1
d_call: .

cdr3_aa: CASSSGQGREQFF
cdr3_nt: TGTGCCAGCAGCTCCGGACAGGGGAGAGAGCAGTTCTTC
j_call: TRBJ2-1
v_call: TRBV11-2
d_call: TRBD1

cdr3_aa: CASSLGTLNTEAFF
cdr3_nt: TGTGCCAGCAGCTTGGGGACTCTGAACACTGAAGCTTTCTTT
j_call: TRBJ1-1
v_call: TRBV11-1
d_call: .

cdr3_aa: CASTREGADTQYF
cdr3_nt: TGTGCCAGTACGCGTGAGGGCGCAGATACGCAGTATTTT
j_call: TRBJ2-3
v_call: TRBV19
d_call: .

cdr3_aa: CASSLRPGGSRYGTDTQYF
cdr3_nt: TGTGCCAGCAGCCTTAGGCCCGGGGGGAGTCGGTATGGCACAGATACGCAGTATTTT
j_call: TRBJ2-3
v_call: TRBV9
d_call: TRBD2